This T cell receptor beta chain was sequenced for a study of regulatory T cells in long-lasting Graves disease (dated by TCRdb to about 2021). Concerning the study at large: Persistent Graves' disease meant more than 5 years of antithyroid drug treatment with TSH receptor autoantibodies that stayed positive. Persistent Graves' disease patients were compared with newly diagnosed Graves' disease patients by peripheral blood TCR sequencing and RNA sequencing. The study was conducted in China and was registered as a clinical trial. TCR sequencing covered some 13 persistent and 20 or so newly diagnosed Graves' disease patients, 33 samples in total. Antithyroid drugs had been taken for roughly 10 years on average by persistent Graves' disease patients in the clinical cohort.

The library was generated by multiplex PCR. Sequencing took place on an Illumina HiSeq 4000. TCR beta libraries were built with iRepertoire HTBI primers and Arm-PCR amplification of CDR3 regions. Before sequencing, the PCR products underwent gel purification. As for the authors' bioinformatics: Gene usage analysis of CDR3 amino acid clonotypes relied on the approximately 68 TRBV and around 14 TRBJ segments identified across samples. COPE and FqMerger were used to merge filtered high-quality paired reads into contigs. Contigs were aligned with BLAST to IMGT TRBV, TRBD and TRBJ reference genes, and CDR3 was defined per IMGT. Clonotypes above 0.1% frequency were classified as highly expanded clones. Shannon entropy was used to measure repertoire diversity, and the Gini coefficient was used to measure V-J evenness. Clonotypes shared by more than one individual were considered public. TCRdb ran its own pipeline on the public reads, namely fastp trimming at Q25 and MiXCR clone calling, and kept in-frame beta chains. One record per CDR3 amino acid sequence lists the most common genes and DNA. None of the V and J calls come from the authors' own analysis; TCRdb made them. The sample records approximately 360,000 distinct CDR3 sequences, approximately 23% of which are singletons. Jointly, the top ten make up around a quarter of the sample.

The time point label, read with the paper, signifies: persistent/refractory GD, antithyroid drugs over 5 years with positive TRAb. For both TCR sequencing and RNA sequencing, RNA was extracted from PBMCs using TRIzol. The diagnosis of Graves' disease was made according to American Thyroid Association guidelines. Patients for the study were recruited at an endocrinology department in Xi'an, China. Each patient gave around 9 milliliters of peripheral blood, collected in an EDTA anticoagulant tube. Ficoll Paque Plus density gradient separation was used to isolate PBMCs, and no further T cell sorting was performed. RNA quality was checked with an Agilent 2100 Bioanalyzer and agarose gel, and concentration with a NanoDrop 2000. There are a few counts of this clonotype. Its cognate antigen has yet to be identified. It has no much larger one-base neighbor in the sample; base qualities were not kept. The research as a whole found: The authors noted that the small sample size was a limitation that may lower accuracy. Because the primary lesion, thyroid tissue, could not be accessed, the study looked at peripheral blood alone. Sequencing and analysis were limited to the TCR beta chain. Patients with persistent disease shared more public clonotypes (fewer than 3,000) than newly diagnosed patients did (966). Lower TCR Shannon entropy and fewer highly expanded clones were observed in persistent Graves' disease patients than in newly diagnosed patients, which suggested clonal expansion.

This receptor was obtained from a woman between 40 and 55 years old with Graves disease. Donor details come from another sample of the same person, matched by shared clones. This sample comprised peripheral blood mononuclear cells (PBMCs), obtained when the disease was refractory, from a patient treated with antithyroid drugs.

The bases are TGTGCCATCAGGTCGGGACAGGACAAGAACACTGAAGCTTTCTTT. It translates as CAIRSGQDKNTEAFF. Recombination linked TRBV10-3 to TRBJ1-1, with 8 central nucleotides matching TRBD1. Trimming takes 6 bases off V and 1 base off J; junction bases not matched to a gene: 7. Taken from cysteine to phenylalanine, the CDR3 has 15 residues. The DNA shown is the 45-base CDR3, in frame from base 1. The CDR1 and CDR2 encoded by the germline V gene are ENHRY and SYGVKD.